The T cell receptor (beta chain) described here comes from a study of blood T cell repertoires in COVID-19. Study at large: From the United States, Italy and Spain came samples of acute and convalescent COVID-19. Sources were T cells, B-cell-depleted T cells, or PBMCs; the material itself was cDNA or gDNA.

Losses at the gene ends were 4 bases for V and 4 bases for J; bases not matched to a gene: 8. The germline V gene encodes CDR1 SGHKS and CDR2 YYEKEE (reference sequence). CDR3 size: 15 residues. Authors' processing steps: By means of reference gene primer amplification, nucleated cell counts were estimated. Generated by immunoSEQ multiplex PCR, the TCRdb table keeps only in-frame clones and is missing some. That table supplies the V and J calls and clone size; D and trimming were determined from the DNA. Here the sample spans some 90,000 clones, about 70% being singletons. This receptor was identified in a woman aged 55-69 years in a cohort sampled during active or convalescent COVID-19. Sequencing was done on a sample of peripheral blood. The rearrangement joins TRBV5-5 to TRBJ2-1, with 7 bases aligning to TRBD1. Here the CDR3 DNA reads TGTGCCAGCAGCCCCCGGGACAGAGAATACAATGAGCAGTTCTTC. Amino acid sequence: CASSPRDREYNEQFF.